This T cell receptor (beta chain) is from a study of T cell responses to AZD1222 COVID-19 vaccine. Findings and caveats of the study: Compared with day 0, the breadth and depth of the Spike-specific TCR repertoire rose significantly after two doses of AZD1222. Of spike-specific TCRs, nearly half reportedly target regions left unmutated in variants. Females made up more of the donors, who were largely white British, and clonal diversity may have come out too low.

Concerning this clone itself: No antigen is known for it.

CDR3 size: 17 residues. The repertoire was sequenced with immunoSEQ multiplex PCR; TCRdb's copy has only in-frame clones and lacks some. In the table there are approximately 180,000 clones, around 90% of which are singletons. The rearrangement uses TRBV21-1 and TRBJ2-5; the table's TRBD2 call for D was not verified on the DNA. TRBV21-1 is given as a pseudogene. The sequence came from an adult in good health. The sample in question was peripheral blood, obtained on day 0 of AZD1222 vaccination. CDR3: CASSKVVRFFCKETQYF. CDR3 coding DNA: TGTGCCAGCAGCAAAGTTGTTAGATTTTTTTGTAAAGAGACCCAGTACTTC.